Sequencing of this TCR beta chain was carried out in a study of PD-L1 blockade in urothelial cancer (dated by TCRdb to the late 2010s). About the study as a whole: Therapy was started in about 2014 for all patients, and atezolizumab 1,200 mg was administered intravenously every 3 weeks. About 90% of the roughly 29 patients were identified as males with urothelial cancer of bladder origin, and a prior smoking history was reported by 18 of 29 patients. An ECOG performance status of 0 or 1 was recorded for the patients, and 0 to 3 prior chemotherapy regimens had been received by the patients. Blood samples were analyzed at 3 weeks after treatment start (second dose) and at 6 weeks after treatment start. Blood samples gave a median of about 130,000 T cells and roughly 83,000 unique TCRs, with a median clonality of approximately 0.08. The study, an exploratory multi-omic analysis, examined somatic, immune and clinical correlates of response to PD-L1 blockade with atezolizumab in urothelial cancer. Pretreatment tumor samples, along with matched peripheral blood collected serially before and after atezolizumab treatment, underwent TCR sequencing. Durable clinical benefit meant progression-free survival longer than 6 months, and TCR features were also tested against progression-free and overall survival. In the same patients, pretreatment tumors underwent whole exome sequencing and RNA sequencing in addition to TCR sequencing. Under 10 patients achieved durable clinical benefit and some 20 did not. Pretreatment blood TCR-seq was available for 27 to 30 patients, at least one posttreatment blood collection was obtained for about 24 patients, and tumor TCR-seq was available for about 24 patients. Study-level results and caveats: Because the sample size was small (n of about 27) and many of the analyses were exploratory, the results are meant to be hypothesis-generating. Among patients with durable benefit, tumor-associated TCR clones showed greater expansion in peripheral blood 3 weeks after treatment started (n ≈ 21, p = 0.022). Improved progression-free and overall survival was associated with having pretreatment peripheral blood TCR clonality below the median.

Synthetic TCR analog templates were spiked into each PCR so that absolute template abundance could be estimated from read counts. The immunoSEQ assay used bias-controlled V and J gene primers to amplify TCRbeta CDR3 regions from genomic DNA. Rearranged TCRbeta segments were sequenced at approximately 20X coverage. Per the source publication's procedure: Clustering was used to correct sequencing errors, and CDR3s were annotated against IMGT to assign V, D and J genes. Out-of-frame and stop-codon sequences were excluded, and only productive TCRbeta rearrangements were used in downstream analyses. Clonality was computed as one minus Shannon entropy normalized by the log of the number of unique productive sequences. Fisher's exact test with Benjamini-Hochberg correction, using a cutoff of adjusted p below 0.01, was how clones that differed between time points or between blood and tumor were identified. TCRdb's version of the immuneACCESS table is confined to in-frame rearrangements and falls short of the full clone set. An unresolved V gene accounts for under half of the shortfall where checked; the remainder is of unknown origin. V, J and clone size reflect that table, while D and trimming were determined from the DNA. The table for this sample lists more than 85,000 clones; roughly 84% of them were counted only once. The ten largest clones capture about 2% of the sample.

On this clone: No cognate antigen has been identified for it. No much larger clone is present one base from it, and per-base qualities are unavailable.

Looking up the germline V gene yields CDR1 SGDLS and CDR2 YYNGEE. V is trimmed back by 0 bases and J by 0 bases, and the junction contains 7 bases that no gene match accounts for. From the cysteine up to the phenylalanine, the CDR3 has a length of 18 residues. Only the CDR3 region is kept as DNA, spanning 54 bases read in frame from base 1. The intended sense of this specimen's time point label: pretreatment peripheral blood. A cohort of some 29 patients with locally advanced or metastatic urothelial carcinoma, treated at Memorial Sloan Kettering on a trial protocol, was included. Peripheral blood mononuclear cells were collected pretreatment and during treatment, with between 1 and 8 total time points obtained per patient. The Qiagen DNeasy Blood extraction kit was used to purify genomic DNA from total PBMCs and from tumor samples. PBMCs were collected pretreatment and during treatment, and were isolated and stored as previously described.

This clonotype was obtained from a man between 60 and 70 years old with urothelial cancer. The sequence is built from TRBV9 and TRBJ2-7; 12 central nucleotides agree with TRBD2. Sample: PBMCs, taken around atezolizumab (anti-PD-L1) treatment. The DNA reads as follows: TGTGCCAGCAGCGTAGATGGCACTAGCGGGAGGAACTCCTACGAGCAGTACTTC. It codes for CASSVDGTSGRNSYEQYF. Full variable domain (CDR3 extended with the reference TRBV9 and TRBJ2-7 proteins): DSGVTQTPKHLITATGQRVTLRCSPRSGDLSVYWYQQSLDQGLQFLIQYYNGEERAKGNILERFSAQQFPDLHSELNLSSLELGDSALYFCASSVDGTSGRNSYEQYFGPGTRLTVT.